The clone carrying this T cell receptor (beta chain) has ten or more counts. The source of the sample is a study of T-cell reconstitution after alpha-beta-depleted transplantation in children. Preparation of the TCRbeta library used unique molecular identifiers. TCRdb itself ran the PCR reads through MiXCR, one entry per CDR3 protein. Of roughly 200,000 distinct CDR3 sequences in the sample, 14% to 15% were seen once. The source is a human donor who donated a stem cell graft to a child with acute lymphoblastic leukemia. Sample: PBMCs from the stem cell graft donor, taken from the stem cell graft.

The CDR3: CASSPLSGRGGEQFF. The CDR3 nucleotides are TGTGCCAGCAGCCCCCTGAGCGGGAGGGGGGGTGAGCAGTTCTTC. V and J are TRBV11-3 and TRBJ2-1, with 10 bases identical to TRBD2. The germline gives CDR1 SGHNT, CDR2 YENEEA. V gave up 5 bases and J gave up 9 bases; unmatched junction bases: 10. The length of the CDR3 is 15 residues.